A single sample gave rise to the 11 T cell receptor beta chains below, sequenced in a study of T cell responses to AZD1222 COVID-19 vaccine. Generated by immunoSEQ multiplex PCR, the TCRdb table keeps only in-frame clones and is missing some. The sample has roughly 180,000 clones, about nine tenths seen once. Here the sequenced sample was peripheral blood, taken on day 0 of MenACWY control vaccination. These receptors all stem from an adult in good health.

The chain has TRBV15 and TRBJ1-6, with 9 positions matching TRBD1. The germline gives CDR1 LNHNV, CDR2 YYDKDF (reference sequence). This CDR3 has 16 amino acids. Losses at the gene ends were 6 bases for V and 10 bases for J; bases not matched to a gene: 13. The CDR3 DNA is TGTGCCACCAGTTCGGGACAGGGTTCGGACGTGTCACCCCTCCACTTT. This translates into CATSSGQGSDVSPLHF.

This clone occurred once. The chain recombines TRBV7-9 with TRBJ2-5; D is uncertain. Germline V gene lookup returns CDR1 SEHNR and CDR2 FQNEAQ (reference sequence). V was pared by 1 base and J by 5 bases, with 8 bases between. The CDR3 totals 13 residues. The DNA of the CDR3 is TGTGCCAGCAGCTTAGAGGCACGCGAGACCCAGTACTTC. It codes for CASSLEARETQYF.

The chain carries TRBV30 and TRBJ2-3, with D perhaps matching TRBD1 or TRBD2 (5 bases each). Germline V gene sequence: CDR1 GTSNPN, CDR2 SVGIG (reference sequence). Trimming removed 5 bases from V and 2 bases from J, with 11 bases in between. This CDR3 region has 13 residues. Here the CDR3 DNA reads TGTGCCTGGGGAGAGGGGATCACAGATACGCAGTATTTT. The encoded protein is CAWGEGITDTQYF.

This sequence joins TRBV9 and TRBJ2-3; D is ambiguous. Deletions cut 4 bases from V and 6 bases from J, with 15 bases between. The CDR3 loop spans 14 amino acids. From germline, CDR1 is SGDLS and CDR2 YYNGEE. DNA of the CDR3: TGTGCCAGCAGCCCACCTGGGCTGTCGGATACGCAGTATTTT. The encoded protein is CASSPPGLSDTQYF.

The V call is TRBV24-1, the J call TRBJ2-7; maybe TRBD2 (5 bases). Trimming removed 5 bases from V and 5 bases from J, with 9 bases in between. Germline V gene lookup returns CDR1 KGHDR and CDR2 SFDVKD. The CDR3 is 12 residues long. The CDR3 reads CATSVTGDEQYF. The CDR3 region has the DNA TGTGCCACCAGTGTCACCGGGGACGAGCAGTACTTC.

Here the CDR3 DNA reads TGCGCCAGCAGTATGGGACAGGGGATTGAAGCTTTCTTT. The encoded protein is CASSMGQGIEAFF. The rearrangement links TRBV5-1 to TRBJ1-1; TRBD1 agrees at 10 bases. V gave up 5 bases and J gave up 7 bases; unmatched junction bases: 5. This CDR3 is 13 amino acids long. Germline CDR1 and CDR2: SGHRS and YFSETQ.

The chain uses TRBV19 and TRBJ2-1; TRBD2 might be the D (5 bases). The CDR3 spans 16 residues. Per germline, CDR1 LNHDA and CDR2 SQIVND (reference sequence). Deletions cut 0 bases from V and 0 bases from J, with 9 bases between. In nucleotides, the CDR3 is TGTGCCAGTAGTATAGATCCAGACTACTCCTACAATGAGCAGTTCTTC. As protein: CASSIDPDYSYNEQFF. Drawing the rest from reference TRBV19 and TRBJ2-1, the complete variable domain is DGGITQSPKYLFRKEGQNVTLSCEQNLNHDAMYWYRQDPGQGLRLIYYSQIVNDFQKGDIAEGYSVSREKKESFPLTVTSAQKNPTAFYLCASSIDPDYSYNEQFFGPGTRLTVL.

The rearrangement joins TRBV6-5 to TRBJ1-3; D remains ambiguous. The germline V gene has CDR1 MNHEY and CDR2 SVGAGI. The V gene lost 8 bases and the J gene lost 0 bases, with 14 bases spanning the gap. The CDR3 consists of 15 residues. The CDR3: CASGSIGGSGNTIYF. Written as DNA, the CDR3 is TGTGCCAGCGGGTCGATTGGAGGCTCTGGAAACACCATATATTTT.

The chain joins TRBV7-6 to TRBJ1-3, with 8 bases identical to TRBD1. CDR3 length: 17 residues. Per germline, CDR1 SGHVS and CDR2 FNYEAQ. The junction had 5 bases not matched to a gene; V was cut back by 1 base and J by 0 bases. The CDR3 DNA sequence: TGTGCCAGCAGCTTAGTTGGACAGGGCCACTCTGGAAACACCATATATTTT. Its translation is CASSLVGQGHSGNTIYF.

The J gene is TRBJ2-5, the V gene TRBV6-5; the D gene is possibly TRBD1 (6 bases). Looked up from germline, CDR1 is MNHEY and CDR2 is SVGAGI. V lost 2 bases and J lost 5, with 15 bases in between. CDR3 length: 15 residues. CDR3 protein: CASSYMGALRETQYF. The CDR3 nucleotides read TGTGCCAGCAGTTACATGGGGGCGCTGAGGGAGACCCAGTACTTC.

The chain combines TRBV7-9 with TRBJ1-3; TRBD1 aligns across 8 bases. The germline V gene has CDR1 SEHNR and CDR2 FQNEAQ (reference sequence). Germline trimming cut 2 bases from V and 1 base from J; bases unmatched to any gene: 7. This CDR3 region has 17 residues. The CDR3 nucleotides are TGTGCCAGCAGCTTACCCCGGACAGGGATGTCTGGAAACACCATATATTTT. As protein: CASSLPRTGMSGNTIYF.